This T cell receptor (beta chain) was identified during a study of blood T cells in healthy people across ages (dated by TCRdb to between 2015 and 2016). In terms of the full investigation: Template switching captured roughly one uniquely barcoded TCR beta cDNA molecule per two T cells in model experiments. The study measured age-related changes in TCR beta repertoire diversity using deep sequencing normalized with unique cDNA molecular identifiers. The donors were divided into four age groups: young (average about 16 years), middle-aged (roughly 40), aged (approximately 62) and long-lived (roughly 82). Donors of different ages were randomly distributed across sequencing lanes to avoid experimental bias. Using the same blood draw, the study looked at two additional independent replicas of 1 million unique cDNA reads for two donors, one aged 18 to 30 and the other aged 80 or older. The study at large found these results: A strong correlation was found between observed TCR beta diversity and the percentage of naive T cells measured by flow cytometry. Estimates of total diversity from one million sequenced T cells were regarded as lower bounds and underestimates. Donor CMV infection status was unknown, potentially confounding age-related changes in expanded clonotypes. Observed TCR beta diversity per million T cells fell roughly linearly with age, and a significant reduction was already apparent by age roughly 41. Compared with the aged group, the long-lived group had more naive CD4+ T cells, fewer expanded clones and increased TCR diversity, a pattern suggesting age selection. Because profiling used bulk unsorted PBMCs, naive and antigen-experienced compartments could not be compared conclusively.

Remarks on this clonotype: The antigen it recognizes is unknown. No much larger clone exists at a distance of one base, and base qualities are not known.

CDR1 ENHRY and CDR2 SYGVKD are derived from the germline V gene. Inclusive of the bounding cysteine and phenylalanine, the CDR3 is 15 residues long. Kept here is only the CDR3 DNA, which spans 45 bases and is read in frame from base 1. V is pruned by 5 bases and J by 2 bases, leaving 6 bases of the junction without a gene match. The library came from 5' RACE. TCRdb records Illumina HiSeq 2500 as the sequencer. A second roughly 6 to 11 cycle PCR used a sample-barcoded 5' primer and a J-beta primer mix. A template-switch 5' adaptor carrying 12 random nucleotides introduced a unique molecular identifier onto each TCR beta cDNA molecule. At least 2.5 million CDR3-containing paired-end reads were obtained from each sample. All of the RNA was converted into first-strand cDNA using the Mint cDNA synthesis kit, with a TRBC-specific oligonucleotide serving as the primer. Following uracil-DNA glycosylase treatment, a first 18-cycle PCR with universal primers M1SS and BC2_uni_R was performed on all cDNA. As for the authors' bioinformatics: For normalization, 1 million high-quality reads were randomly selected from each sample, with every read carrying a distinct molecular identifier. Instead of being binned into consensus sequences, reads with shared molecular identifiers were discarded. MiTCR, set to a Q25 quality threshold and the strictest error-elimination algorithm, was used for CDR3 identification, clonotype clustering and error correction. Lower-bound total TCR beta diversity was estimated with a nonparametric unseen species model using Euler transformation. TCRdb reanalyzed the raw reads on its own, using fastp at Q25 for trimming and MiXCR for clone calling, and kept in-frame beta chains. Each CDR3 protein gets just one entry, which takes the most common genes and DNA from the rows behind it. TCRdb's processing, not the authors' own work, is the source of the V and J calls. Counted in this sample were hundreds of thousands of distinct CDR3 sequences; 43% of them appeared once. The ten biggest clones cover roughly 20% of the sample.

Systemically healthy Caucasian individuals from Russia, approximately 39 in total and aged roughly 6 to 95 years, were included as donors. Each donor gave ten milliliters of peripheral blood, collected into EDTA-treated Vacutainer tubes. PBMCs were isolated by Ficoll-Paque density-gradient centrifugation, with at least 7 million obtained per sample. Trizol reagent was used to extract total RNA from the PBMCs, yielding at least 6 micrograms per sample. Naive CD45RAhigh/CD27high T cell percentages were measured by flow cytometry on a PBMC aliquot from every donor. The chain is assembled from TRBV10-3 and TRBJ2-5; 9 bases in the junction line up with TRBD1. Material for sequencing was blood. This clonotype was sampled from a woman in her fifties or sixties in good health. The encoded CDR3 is CAISRQGDEQETQYF. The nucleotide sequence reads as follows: TGTGCCATCAGTCGACAGGGGGATGAGCAAGAGACCCAGTACTTC.